The rows below give T cell receptor beta chains drawn from one sample of a study of T-cell reconstitution after alpha-beta-depleted transplantation in children. One entry per CDR3 protein, called by TCRdb with MiXCR from the PCR reads. This table has almost 600,000 distinct CDR3 sequences, roughly a quarter appearing once. The specimen comprised PBMCs, sampled before TCRalphabeta/CD19-depleted stem cell transplant. The receptors were sampled from a boy under two years old with Wiskott-Aldrich syndrome, due to receive a stem cell transplant. CDR3s include the opening cysteine and the closing phenylalanine or tryptophan. D genes are given only for firm matches. Clone sizes are given selectively: once, few, many, or a class where the clone is expanded.

j_call,v_call,clone_size,d_call,cdr3_aa,cdr3_nt
TRBJ2-1,TRBV20-1,few,-,CSARDLQRSSYNEQFF,TGCAGTGCTAGAGATCTCCAACGGAGCTCCTACAATGAGCAGTTCTTC
TRBJ2-3,TRBV4-2,-,TRBD2,CASSLFSGRAPTTDTQYF,TGTGCCAGCAGCCTTTTTAGCGGGAGGGCCCCAACCACAGATACGCAGTATTTT
TRBJ2-3,TRBV2,many,TRBD1,CASSPGQGADTQYF,TGTGCCAGCAGCCCGGGACAGGGGGCGGATACGCAGTATTTT
TRBJ1-6,TRBV3-1,-,-,CASSQGFSPLHF,TGTGCCAGCAGCCAAGGATTTTCACCCCTCCACTTT
TRBJ2-1,TRBV11-2,-,TRBD1,CASSRYDRGMRNEQFF,TGTGCCAGCAGCCGTTACGACAGGGGAATGCGGAATGAGCAGTTCTTC
TRBJ2-7,TRBV28,few,-,CASTGGTPYEQYF,TGTGCCAGCACCGGCGGGACTCCGTACGAGCAGTACTTC
TRBJ2-1,TRBV9,-,TRBD2,CASSVGSGSNEQFF,TGTGCCAGCAGCGTAGGTAGCGGGAGCAATGAGCAGTTCTTC
TRBJ2-2,TRBV5-1,-,TRBD2,CASSSPTSGTNTGELFF,TGCGCCAGCAGCTCGCCGACTAGCGGTACGAACACCGGGGAGCTGTTTTTT
TRBJ2-1,TRBV5-1,-,TRBD2,CASSRGLAGGWEQFF,TGCGCCAGCAGCCGGGGACTAGCGGGAGGATGGGAGCAGTTCTTC
TRBJ2-3,TRBV6-6,-,TRBD2,CASSSEREEADTQYF,TGTGCCAGCAGCTCCGAGCGGGAGGAAGCAGATACGCAGTATTTT
TRBJ2-1,TRBV11-2,-,TRBD2,CASSLTIAGGSYNEQFF,TGTGCCAGCAGCTTAACCATAGCGGGGGGCTCCTACAATGAGCAGTTCTTC
TRBJ2-7,TRBV6-5,-,-,CASSYSKLAENYEQYF,TGTGCCAGCAGTTACTCGAAATTAGCAGAAAACTACGAGCAGTACTTC
TRBJ2-7,TRBV27,-,TRBD2,CASSLTSGANSYEQYF,TGTGCCAGCAGTTTAACTAGCGGAGCTAACTCCTACGAGCAGTACTTC
TRBJ2-7,TRBV27,-,-,CASIPTTPEQYF,TGTGCCAGCATCCCGACTACCCCCGAGCAGTACTTC
TRBJ2-7,TRBV5-1,-,-,CASSQGPRSYEQYF,TGCGCCAGCAGCCAGGGACCGCGATCCTACGAGCAGTACTTC
TRBJ1-6,TRBV25-1,few,-,CASSGTGFNSPLHF,TGTGCCAGCAGTGGCACAGGGTTCAATTCACCCCTCCACTTT
TRBJ2-7,TRBV20-1,few,-,CSAKSRYYEQYF,TGCAGTGCTAAAAGCCGATACTACGAGCAGTACTTC
TRBJ2-5,TRBV5-1,-,-,CASSLGTPGETQYF,TGCGCCAGCAGCCTGGGGACCCCCGGGGAGACCCAGTACTTC
TRBJ2-1,TRBV6-5,-,TRBD2,CASSSTSGGNNEQFF,TGTGCCAGCAGTTCCACTAGCGGGGGAAACAATGAGCAGTTCTTC
TRBJ2-3,TRBV12-3/TRBV12-4,few,TRBD2,CASTGGGSTDTQYF,TGTGCCAGCACTGGGGGAGGGAGCACAGATACGCAGTATTTT
TRBJ2-7,TRBV5-5,few,TRBD1,CASSFATGATTYEQYF,TGTGCCAGCAGCTTTGCGACAGGGGCTACTACCTACGAGCAGTACTTC
TRBJ2-3,TRBV11-3,-,-,CASSPDSALTDTQYF,TGTGCCAGCAGCCCGGATTCGGCCCTAACAGATACGCAGTATTTT
TRBJ1-4,TRBV20-1,-,TRBD1,CSAYAGTGLSATNEKLFF,TGCAGTGCTTATGCCGGGACAGGGTTGTCGGCAACTAATGAAAAACTGTTTTTT
TRBJ2-1,TRBV5-1,few,TRBD1,CASSLRGRNNEQFF,TGCGCCAGCAGCCTCAGGGGGCGGAACAATGAGCAGTTCTTC
TRBJ1-1,TRBV9,few,-,CASSVEPGRETEAFF,TGTGCCAGCAGCGTAGAGCCAGGGCGGGAAACTGAAGCTTTCTTT
TRBJ1-3,TRBV5-1,-,-,CASNRDPLSGNTIYF,TGCGCCAGCAACCGGGACCCACTCTCTGGAAACACCATATATTTT
TRBJ2-7,TRBV18,few,TRBD1,CASSPTLLTQGNEQYF,TGTGCCAGCTCACCAACACTCCTAACACAGGGGAACGAGCAGTACTTC
TRBJ2-6,TRBV9,-,-,CASSVALGAGANVLTF,TGTGCCAGCAGCGTAGCTTTAGGGGCTGGGGCCAACGTCCTGACTTTC
TRBJ2-7,TRBV7-2,-,-,CASSLGWGLSYEQYF,TGTGCCAGCAGCTTAGGCTGGGGGCTCTCCTACGAGCAGTACTTC
TRBJ1-5,TRBV12-3/TRBV12-4,few,-,CASSHMAKGRNNQPQHF,TGTGCCAGCAGTCATATGGCGAAAGGGAGAAACAATCAGCCCCAGCATTTT
TRBJ2-3,TRBV10-3,-,TRBD2,CAISVLAGVADTQYF,TGTGCCATCAGTGTTCTAGCGGGAGTTGCAGATACGCAGTATTTT
TRBJ2-5,TRBV18,once,TRBD2,CASSPPAGALQETQYF,TGTGCCAGCTCACCACCCGCGGGAGCCCTACAAGAGACCCAGTACTTC
TRBJ2-3,TRBV5-6,few,-,CASSLNLLPDTQYF,TGTGCCAGCAGCTTGAACCTGCTACCAGATACGCAGTATTTT
TRBJ2-1,TRBV20-1,few,-,CSARDKYRIFNEQFF,TGCAGTGCTAGAGATAAGTACAGGATTTTCAATGAGCAGTTCTTC
TRBJ1-1,TRBV5-1,-,-,CASSVPYTGGTEAFF,TGCGCCAGCAGCGTTCCTTACACAGGTGGGACTGAAGCTTTCTTT
TRBJ1-4,TRBV20-1,once,-,CSAGRGEEKLFF,TGCAGTGCTGGAAGGGGGGAGGAAAAACTGTTTTTT
TRBJ2-7,TRBV6-5,few,-,CASSYAGLPGDSYEQYF,TGTGCCAGCAGTTACGCTGGACTACCAGGGGACTCCTACGAGCAGTACTTC
TRBJ2-5,TRBV5-1,-,-,CASPDKQGSETQYF,TGCGCCAGCCCGGACAAACAGGGTTCGGAGACCCAGTACTTC
TRBJ1-1,TRBV12-3/TRBV12-4,-,-,CASTLGGSTEAFF,TGTGCCAGCACCTTGGGGGGCAGCACTGAAGCTTTCTTT
TRBJ2-1,TRBV20-1,-,-,CSARVPGANEQFF,TGCAGTGCTAGAGTTCCGGGAGCGAATGAGCAGTTCTTC
TRBJ1-6,TRBV6-1,-,-,CASTTGSLLDSPLHF,TGTGCCAGCACCACGGGGAGTCTACTAGATTCACCCCTCCACTTT
TRBJ2-1,TRBV5-1,few,TRBD1,CASSLGGTASSYNEQFF,TGCGCCAGCAGCTTGGGTGGGACAGCGAGCTCCTACAATGAGCAGTTCTTC
TRBJ2-3,TRBV24-1,few,TRBD2,CATPSRSRTSGKKADTQYF,TGTGCCACCCCTTCCCGTTCCAGGACTAGCGGGAAAAAAGCAGATACGCAGTATTTT
TRBJ1-4,TRBV18,-,-,CASSPNMRTVNEKLFF,TGTGCCAGCTCACCAAATATGCGGACAGTTAATGAAAAACTGTTTTTT
TRBJ2-1,TRBV29-1,few,-,CSVADVSPFF,TGCAGCGTTGCGGACGTGTCTCCGTTCTTC
TRBJ2-3,TRBV30,-,TRBD1,CAWSVPTTGVDTQYF,TGTGCCTGGAGTGTACCCACTACAGGGGTAGATACGCAGTATTTT
TRBJ1-6,TRBV19,few,-,CASSPRTPISYNSPLHF,TGTGCCAGTAGTCCCCGGACTCCCATCTCCTATAATTCACCCCTCCACTTT
TRBJ2-5,TRBV28,few,-,CASGSLGTQYF,TGTGCCAGCGGATCGCTGGGGACCCAGTACTTC